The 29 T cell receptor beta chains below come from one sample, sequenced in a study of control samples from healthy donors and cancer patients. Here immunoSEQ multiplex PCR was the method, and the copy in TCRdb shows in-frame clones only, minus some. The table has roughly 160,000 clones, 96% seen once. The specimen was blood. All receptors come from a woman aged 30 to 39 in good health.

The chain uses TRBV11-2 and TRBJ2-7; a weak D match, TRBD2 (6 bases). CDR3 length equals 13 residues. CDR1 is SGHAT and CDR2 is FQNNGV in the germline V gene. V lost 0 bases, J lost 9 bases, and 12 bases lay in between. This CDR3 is CASSLEQRGGQYF. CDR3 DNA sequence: TGTGCCAGCAGCTTAGAACAGAGGGGAGGGCAGTACTTC.

CDR3 loop: CASSIGGDRPYEQYF. CDR3 in DNA: TGTGCCAGTAGTATAGGGGGGGACAGGCCCTACGAGCAGTACTTC. The J gene is TRBJ2-7, the V gene TRBV19; 8 positions agree with TRBD1. This CDR3 region has 15 residues. V trimming: 1 base; J trimming: 2 bases; junction bases outside the gene matches: 4. Germline V gene data show CDR1 as LNHDA and CDR2 as SQIVND (reference sequence). Looking up the rest from reference TRBV19 and TRBJ2-7 gives the full variable domain: DGGITQSPKYLFRKEGQNVTLSCEQNLNHDAMYWYRQDPGQGLRLIYYSQIVNDFQKGDIAEGYSVSREKKESFPLTVTSAQKNPTAFYLCASSIGGDRPYEQYFGPGTRLTVT.

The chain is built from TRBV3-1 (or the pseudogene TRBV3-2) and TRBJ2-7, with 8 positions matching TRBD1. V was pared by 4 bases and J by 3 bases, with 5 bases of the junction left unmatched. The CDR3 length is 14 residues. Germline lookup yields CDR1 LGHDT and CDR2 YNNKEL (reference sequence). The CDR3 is CASSLRTGLYEQYF. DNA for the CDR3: TGTGCCAGCAGCCTTCGGACAGGGCTCTACGAGCAGTACTTC.

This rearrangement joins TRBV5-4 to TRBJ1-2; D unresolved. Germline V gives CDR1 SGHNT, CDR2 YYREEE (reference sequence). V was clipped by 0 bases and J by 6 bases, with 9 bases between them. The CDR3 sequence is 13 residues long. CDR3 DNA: TGTGCCAGCAGCTTGGTAGGGCGTGATGGCTACACCTTC. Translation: CASSLVGRDGYTF. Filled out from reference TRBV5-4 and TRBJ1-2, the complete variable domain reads ETGVTQSPTHLIKTRGQQVTLRCSSQSGHNTVSWYQQALGQGPQFIFQYYREEENGRGNFPPRFSGLQFPNYSSELNVNALELDDSALYLCASSLVGRDGYTFGSGTRLTVV.

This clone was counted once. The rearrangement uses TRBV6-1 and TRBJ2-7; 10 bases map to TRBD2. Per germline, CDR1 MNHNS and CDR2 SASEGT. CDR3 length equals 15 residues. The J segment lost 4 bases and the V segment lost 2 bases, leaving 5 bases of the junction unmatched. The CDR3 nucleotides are TGTGCCAGCAGTGAAATAGCGGGAGGACGGTACGAGCAGTACTTC. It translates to CASSEIAGGRYEQYF.

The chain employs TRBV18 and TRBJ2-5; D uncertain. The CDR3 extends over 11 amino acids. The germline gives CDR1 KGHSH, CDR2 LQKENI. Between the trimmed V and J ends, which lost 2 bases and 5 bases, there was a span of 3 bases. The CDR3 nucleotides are TGTGCCAGCTCACCAGCGGAGACCCAGTACTTC. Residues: CASSPAETQYF.

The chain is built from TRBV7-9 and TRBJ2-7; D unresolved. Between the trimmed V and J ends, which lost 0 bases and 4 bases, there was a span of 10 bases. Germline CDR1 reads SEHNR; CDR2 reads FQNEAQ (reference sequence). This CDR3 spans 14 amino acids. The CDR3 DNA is TGTGCCAGCAGCTTAGCGGGGTGGGGTTACGAGCAGTACTTC. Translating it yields CASSLAGWGYEQYF.

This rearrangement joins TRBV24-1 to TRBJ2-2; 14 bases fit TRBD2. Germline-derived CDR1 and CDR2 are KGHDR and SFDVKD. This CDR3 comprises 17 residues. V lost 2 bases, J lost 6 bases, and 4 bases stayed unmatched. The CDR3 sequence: CATSDSGTSGSSGELFF. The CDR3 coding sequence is TGTGCCACCAGTGATTCCGGGACTAGCGGGAGTTCCGGGGAGCTGTTTTTT.

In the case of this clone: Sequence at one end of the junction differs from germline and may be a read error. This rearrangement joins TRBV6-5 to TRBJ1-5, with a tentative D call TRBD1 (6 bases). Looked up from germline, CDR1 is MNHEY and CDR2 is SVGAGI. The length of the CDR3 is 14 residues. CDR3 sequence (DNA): TGTGCCAGCAGTGACTCCCCAGGGGTTATGCCCCAGCATTTT. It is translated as CASSDSPGVMPQHF.

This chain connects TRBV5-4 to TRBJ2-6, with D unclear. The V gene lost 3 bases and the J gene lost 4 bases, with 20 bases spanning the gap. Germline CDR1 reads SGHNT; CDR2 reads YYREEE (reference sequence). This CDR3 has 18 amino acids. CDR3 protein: CASSSTFGAESGANVLTF. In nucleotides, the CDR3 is TGTGCCAGCAGCTCCACCTTTGGCGCGGAGTCGGGGGCCAACGTCCTGACTTTC. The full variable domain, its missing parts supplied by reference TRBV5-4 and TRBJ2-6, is ETGVTQSPTHLIKTRGQQVTLRCSSQSGHNTVSWYQQALGQGPQFIFQYYREEENGRGNFPPRFSGLQFPNYSSELNVNALELDDSALYLCASSSTFGAESGANVLTFGAGSRLTVL.

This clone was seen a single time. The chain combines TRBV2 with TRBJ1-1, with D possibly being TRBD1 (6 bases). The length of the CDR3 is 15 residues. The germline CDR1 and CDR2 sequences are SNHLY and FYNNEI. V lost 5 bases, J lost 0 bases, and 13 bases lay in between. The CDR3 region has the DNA TGTGCCAGCAGTCGCTGGGAGGGGGTGAACACTGAAGCTTTCTTT. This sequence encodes CASSRWEGVNTEAFF. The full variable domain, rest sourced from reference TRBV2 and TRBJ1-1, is EPEVTQTPSHQVTQMGQEVILRCVPISNHLYFYWYRQILGQKVEFLVSFYNNEISEKSEIFDDQFSVERPDGSNFTLKIRSTKLEDSAMYFCASSRWEGVNTEAFFGQGTRLTVV.

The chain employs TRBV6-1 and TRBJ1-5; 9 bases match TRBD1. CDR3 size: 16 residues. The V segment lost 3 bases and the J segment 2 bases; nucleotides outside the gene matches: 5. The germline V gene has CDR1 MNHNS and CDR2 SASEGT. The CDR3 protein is CASSDRTGVGNQPQHF. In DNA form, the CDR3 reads TGTGCCAGCAGTGATAGGACAGGGGTGGGCAATCAGCCCCAGCATTTT.

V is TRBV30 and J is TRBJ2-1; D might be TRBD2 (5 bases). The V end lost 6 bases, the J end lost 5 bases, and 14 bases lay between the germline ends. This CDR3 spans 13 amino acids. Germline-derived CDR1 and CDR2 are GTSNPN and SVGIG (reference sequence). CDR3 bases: TGTGCCTGCGTCAGCGGAAACAACAATGAGCAGTTCTTC. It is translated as CACVSGNNNEQFF.

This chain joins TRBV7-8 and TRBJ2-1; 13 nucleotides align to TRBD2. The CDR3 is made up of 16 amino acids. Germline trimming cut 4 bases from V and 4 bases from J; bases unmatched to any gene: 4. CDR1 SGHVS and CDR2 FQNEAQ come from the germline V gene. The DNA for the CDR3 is TGTGCCAGCAGCTCCAGACTAGCGGGAGGTTACAATGAGCAGTTCTTC. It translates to CASSSRLAGGYNEQFF.

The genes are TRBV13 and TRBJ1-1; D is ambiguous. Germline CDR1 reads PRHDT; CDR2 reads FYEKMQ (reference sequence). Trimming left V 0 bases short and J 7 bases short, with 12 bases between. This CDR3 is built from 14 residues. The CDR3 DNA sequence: TGTGCCAGCAGCTTAGGGACACTAGACATTGAAGCTTTCTTT. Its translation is CASSLGTLDIEAFF.

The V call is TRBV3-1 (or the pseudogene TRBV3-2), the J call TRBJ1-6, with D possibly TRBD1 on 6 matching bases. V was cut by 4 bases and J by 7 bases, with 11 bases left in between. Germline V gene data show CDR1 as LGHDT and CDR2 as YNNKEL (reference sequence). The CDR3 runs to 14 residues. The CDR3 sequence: CASSRGAGNSPLHF. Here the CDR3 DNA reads TGTGCCAGCAGCCGGGGGGCAGGGAATTCACCCCTCCACTTT.

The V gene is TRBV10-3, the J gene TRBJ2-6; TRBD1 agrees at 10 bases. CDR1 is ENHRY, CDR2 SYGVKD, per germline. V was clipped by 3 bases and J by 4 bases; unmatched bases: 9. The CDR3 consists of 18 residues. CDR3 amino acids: CAISETGTGVTGANVLTF. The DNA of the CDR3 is TGTGCCATCAGTGAAACCGGGACAGGGGTTACAGGGGCCAACGTCCTGACTTTC.

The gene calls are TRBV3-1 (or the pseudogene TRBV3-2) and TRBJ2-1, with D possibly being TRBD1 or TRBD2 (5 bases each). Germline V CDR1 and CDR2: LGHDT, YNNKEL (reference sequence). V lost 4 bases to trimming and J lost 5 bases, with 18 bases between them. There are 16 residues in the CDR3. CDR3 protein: CASSPAAGLGDNEQFF. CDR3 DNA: TGTGCCAGCAGCCCGGCAGCTGGGCTGGGGGACAATGAGCAGTTCTTC.

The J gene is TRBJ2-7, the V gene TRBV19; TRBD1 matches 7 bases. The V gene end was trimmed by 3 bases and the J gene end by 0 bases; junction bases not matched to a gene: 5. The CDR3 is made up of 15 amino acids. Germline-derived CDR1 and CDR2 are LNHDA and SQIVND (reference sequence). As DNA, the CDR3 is TGTGCCAGTAGTATGGGACAGAGCAGCTCCTACGAGCAGTACTTC. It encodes CASSMGQSSSYEQYF.

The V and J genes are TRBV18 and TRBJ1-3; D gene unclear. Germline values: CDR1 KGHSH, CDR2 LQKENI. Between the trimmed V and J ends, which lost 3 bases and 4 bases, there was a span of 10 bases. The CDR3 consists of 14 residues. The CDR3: CASSPYDTGNTIYF. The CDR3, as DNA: TGTGCCAGCTCACCTTATGACACGGGAAACACCATATATTTT.

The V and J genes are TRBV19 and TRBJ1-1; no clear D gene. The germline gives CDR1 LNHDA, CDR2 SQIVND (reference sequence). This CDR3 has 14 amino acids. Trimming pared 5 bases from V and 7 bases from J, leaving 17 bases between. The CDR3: CASSARGSVLEAFF. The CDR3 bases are TGTGCCAGTAGTGCCCGTGGGTCTGTCCTTGAAGCTTTCTTT.

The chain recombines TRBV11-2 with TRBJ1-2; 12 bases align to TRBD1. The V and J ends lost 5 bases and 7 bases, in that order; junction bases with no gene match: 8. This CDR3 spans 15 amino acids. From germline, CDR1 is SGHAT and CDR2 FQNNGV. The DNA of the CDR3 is TGTGCCAGCAGCCGACCTCGGGACAGGGGGCTTGGCTACACCTTC. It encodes CASSRPRDRGLGYTF.

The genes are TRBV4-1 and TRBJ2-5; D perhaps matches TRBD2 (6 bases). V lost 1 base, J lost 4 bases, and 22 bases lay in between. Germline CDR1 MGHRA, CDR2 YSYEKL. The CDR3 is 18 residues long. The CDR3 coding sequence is TGCGCCAGCAGCCAAGGGGTGGGCGGGGAGCCCTGGGGAGAGACCCAGTACTTC. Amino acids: CASSQGVGGEPWGETQYF.

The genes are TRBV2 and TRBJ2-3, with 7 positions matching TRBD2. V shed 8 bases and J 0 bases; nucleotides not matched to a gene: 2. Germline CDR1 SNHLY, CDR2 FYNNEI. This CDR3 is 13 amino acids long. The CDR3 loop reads CASGGESTDTQYF. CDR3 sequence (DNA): TGTGCCAGCGGGGGGGAAAGCACAGATACGCAGTATTTT.

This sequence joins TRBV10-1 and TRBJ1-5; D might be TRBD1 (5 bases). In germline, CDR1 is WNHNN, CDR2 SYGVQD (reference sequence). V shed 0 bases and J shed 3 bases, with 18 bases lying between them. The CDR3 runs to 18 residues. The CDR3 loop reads CASSESKLGQSSNQPQHF. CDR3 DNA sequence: TGCGCCAGCAGTGAGTCGAAGCTGGGGCAGAGTTCCAATCAGCCCCAGCATTTT.

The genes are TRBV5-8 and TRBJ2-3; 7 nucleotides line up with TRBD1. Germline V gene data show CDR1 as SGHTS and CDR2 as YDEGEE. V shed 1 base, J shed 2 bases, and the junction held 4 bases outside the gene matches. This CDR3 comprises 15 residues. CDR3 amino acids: CASSLRGQPTDTQYF. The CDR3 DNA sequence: TGTGCCAGCAGCTTGAGGGGACAGCCCACAGATACGCAGTATTTT.

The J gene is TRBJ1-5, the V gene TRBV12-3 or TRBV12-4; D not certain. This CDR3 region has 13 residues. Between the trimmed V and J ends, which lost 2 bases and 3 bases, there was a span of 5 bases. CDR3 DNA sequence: TGTGCCAGCAGTTTACAGATCAATCAGCCCCAGCATTTT. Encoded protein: CASSLQINQPQHF.

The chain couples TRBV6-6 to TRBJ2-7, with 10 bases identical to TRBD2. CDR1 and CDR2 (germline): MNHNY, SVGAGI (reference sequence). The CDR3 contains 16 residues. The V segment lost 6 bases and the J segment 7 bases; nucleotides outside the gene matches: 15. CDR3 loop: CASSPPPSGRKLEQYF. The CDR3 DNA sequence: TGTGCCAGCAGCCCTCCCCCTAGCGGGAGAAAATTGGAGCAGTACTTC.

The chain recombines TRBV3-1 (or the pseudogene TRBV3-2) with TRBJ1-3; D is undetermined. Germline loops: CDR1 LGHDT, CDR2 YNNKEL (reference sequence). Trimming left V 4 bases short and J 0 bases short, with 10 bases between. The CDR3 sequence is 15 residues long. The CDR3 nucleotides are TGTGCCAGCAGCCTCCTACCATTCTCTGGAAACACCATATATTTT. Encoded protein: CASSLLPFSGNTIYF.